This T cell receptor beta chain was recorded in a study of OX40 agonist ivuxolimab in advanced cancers. Study-level background: Hepatocellular carcinoma, melanoma, renal cell or head and neck cancer was diagnosed in the dose-escalation patients.

Method: immunoSEQ multiplex PCR; TCRdb's copy keeps in-frame clones and lacks some. The sample has fewer than 65,000 clones, over 80% seen once. Germline lookup yields CDR1 PRHDT and CDR2 FYEKMQ (reference sequence). CDR3 length: 16 amino acids. V gave up 2 bases and J gave up 1 base, with 12 bases separating them. The sequence derives from an adult with an advanced solid tumor such as melanoma, head and neck, liver or kidney cancer. The rearrangement joins TRBV13 to TRBJ2-1, with a weak D call TRBD2 (6 bases). Source: CD4+ or CD8+ T cells sorted from blood, taken in a trial of the OX40 agonist ivuxolimab. This CDR3 reads CASSLRIAASYNEQFF. CDR3 DNA sequence: TGTGCCAGCAGCTTAAGGATAGCGGCTTCCTACAATGAGCAGTTCTTC.